A single sample gave rise to the 27 T cell receptor beta chains below, sequenced in a study of shared clonotypes between healthy human individuals. Method: immunoSEQ multiplex PCR; TCRdb's copy keeps in-frame clones and lacks some. The sample has about 380,000 clones, just over 95% seen once. The source material was memory CD8+ T cells sorted from blood. Subset defined: CD45RO+ cells pooled with CCR7-negative TemRA cells. The origin of the receptors is a man aged 25 to 45 in good health.

The chain recombines TRBV6-6 with TRBJ2-1, with TRBD2 matching 9 bases. This CDR3 contains 15 residues. J gave up 1 base and V 7 bases, and 5 bases lay outside the gene matches. The germline gives CDR1 MNHNY, CDR2 SVGAGI (reference sequence). Written as DNA, the CDR3 is TGTGCCAGCATTATAGCGGGAGTTTCCTACAATGAGCAGTTCTTC. It specifies CASIIAGVSYNEQFF.

This sequence joins TRBV5-6 and TRBJ2-3; TRBD2 matches at 11 bases. V shed 5 bases, J shed 5 bases, and the junction held 7 bases outside the gene matches. The CDR3 runs to 15 residues. Per the germline V gene, CDR1 is SGHDT and CDR2 is YYEEEE. CDR3 protein: CASSSGLAGLDTQYF. The CDR3, as DNA: TGTGCCAGCAGTAGTGGACTAGCGGGTCTAGATACGCAGTATTTT.

The chain joins TRBV6-6 to TRBJ1-5; D remains ambiguous. V was shortened by 4 bases and J by 3 bases, with 10 bases between the two germline ends. CDR1 is MNHNY and CDR2 is SVGAGI in the germline V gene (reference sequence). The CDR3 is 14 amino acids. CDR3 region: CASSSRTANQPQHF. CDR3 sequence (DNA): TGTGCCAGCAGTTCACGGACCGCCAATCAGCCCCAGCATTTT.

J is TRBJ1-5 and V is TRBV6-6; D not certain. This CDR3 is 11 amino acids long. V was shortened by 6 bases and J by 6 bases, with 6 bases between the two germline ends. The germline gives CDR1 MNHNY, CDR2 SVGAGI (reference sequence). In nucleotides, the CDR3 is TGTGCCAGCAGGGCTGGTCAGCCCCAGCATTTT. It codes for CASRAGQPQHF.

The chain joins TRBV2 to TRBJ2-7; D tentatively reads TRBD1 or TRBD2 (5 bases each). Germline CDR1 SNHLY, CDR2 FYNNEI. The CDR3 runs to 12 residues. V shed 7 bases and J shed 6 bases, with 13 bases lying between them. The CDR3 coding sequence is TGTGCCAGCATTGAGCAGGGAGTCGAGCAGTACTTC. It is translated as CASIEQGVEQYF.

This chain links TRBV27 with TRBJ2-3; the match to TRBD2 covers 7 bases. The CDR3 covers 13 residues. V was pared by 8 bases and J by 5 bases, with 7 bases of the junction left unmatched. In germline, CDR1 is MNHEY, CDR2 SMNVEV (reference sequence). The CDR3 protein is CASWGGWGDTQYF. The CDR3 coding sequence is TGTGCCAGCTGGGGGGGGTGGGGAGATACGCAGTATTTT.

The genes are TRBV11-2 and TRBJ2-1; D unclear. Germline V lookup: CDR1 SGHAT, CDR2 FQNNGV. V was shortened by 4 bases and J by 0 bases, with 19 bases between the two germline ends. The CDR3 has 18 amino acids. Written as DNA, the CDR3 is TGTGCCAGCAGCTCCGTATGGGGTTTACTTAACTCCTACAATGAGCAGTTCTTC. Residues: CASSSVWGLLNSYNEQFF.

This chain uses TRBV4-2 with TRBJ2-7; 11 bases map to TRBD2. The CDR3 consists of 14 residues. Unmatched junction bases numbered 6, after V lost 5 bases and J lost 6 bases. From germline, CDR1 is LGHNA and CDR2 YNFKEQ. CDR3 nucleotides: TGTGCCAGCAGCACACTAGCGGGAGTAATCGAGCAGTACTTC. This codes for CASSTLAGVIEQYF.

This sequence joins TRBV18 and TRBJ2-7; D gene unclear. Per germline, CDR1 KGHSH and CDR2 LQKENI. CDR3 length equals 14 residues. V was pared by 0 bases and J by 2 bases, with 8 bases between. CDR3 in DNA: TGTGCCAGCTCACCACCGGACGGTCCCTACGAGCAGTACTTC. It codes for CASSPPDGPYEQYF.

This clone was picked up one time. The rearrangement uses TRBV4-2 and TRBJ2-5; D is possibly TRBD2 (6 bases). The CDR3 is made up of 18 amino acids. From germline, CDR1 is LGHNA and CDR2 YNFKEQ. The V end lost 3 bases, the J end lost 5 bases, and 25 bases lay between the germline ends. The CDR3 nucleotides read TGTGCCAGCAGCCAGGGCCCCGGAAGTGGGACTGCGGTGGAGACCCAGTACTTC. Translation: CASSQGPGSGTAVETQYF.

The chain is built from TRBV7-9 and TRBJ2-7, with D possibly matching TRBD2 (6 bases). The CDR3 has 15 residues. The germline CDR1 and CDR2 sequences are SEHNR and FQNEAQ (reference sequence). The V end was cut by 2 bases, the J end by 2 bases, with 13 bases between. CDR3 in DNA: TGTGCCAGCAGCTTAAGGGACTCAACACCCTACGAGCAGTACTTC. Translated, it gives CASSLRDSTPYEQYF. The whole variable domain, remainder taken from reference TRBV7-9 and TRBJ2-7, is DTGVSQNPRHKITKRGQNVTFRCDPISEHNRLYWYRQTLGQGPEFLTYFQNEAQLEKSRLLSDRFSAERPKGSFSTLEIQRTEQGDSAMYLCASSLRDSTPYEQYFGPGTRLTVT.

This clone was seen once. The chain uses TRBV6-6 and TRBJ1-1; 11 positions agree with TRBD1. Trimming cost V 4 bases and J 8 bases; bases outside gene matches: 0. CDR3 length: 12 amino acids. Germline values: CDR1 MNHNY, CDR2 SVGAGI (reference sequence). The CDR3 DNA reads as TGTGCCAGCAGTTGGACAGGGGGCGAAGCTTTCTTT. It codes for CASSWTGGEAFF.

The chain couples TRBV30 to TRBJ1-3, with D perhaps TRBD1 (5 bases). This CDR3 region has 14 residues. CDR1 is GTSNPN, CDR2 SVGIG, per germline (reference sequence). V was pared by 5 bases and J by 4 bases, with 15 bases between. Written as DNA, the CDR3 is TGTGCCTGGGAGCTCGGGGGGGTAGGAAACACCATATATTTT. It translates to CAWELGGVGNTIYF. Full variable domain (rest looked up from reference TRBV30 and TRBJ1-3): SQTIHQWPATLVQPVGSPLSLECTVEGTSNPNLYWYRQAAGRGLQLLFYSVGIGQISSEVPQNLSASRPQDRQFILSSKKLLLSDSGFYLCAWELGGVGNTIYFGEGSWLTVV.

J is TRBJ2-1 and V is TRBV28; TRBD2 matches at 9 bases. This CDR3 spans 18 amino acids. CDR1 MDHEN and CDR2 SYDVKM come from the germline V gene. V lost 7 bases to trimming and J lost 4 bases; unmatched junction nucleotides: 17. CDR3 residues: CASTQGPYAGGGYNEQFF. The DNA for the CDR3 is TGTGCCAGCACCCAGGGGCCTTATGCGGGAGGGGGGTACAATGAGCAGTTCTTC.

The chain has TRBV5-1 and TRBJ1-2; 12 nucleotides line up with TRBD1. Germline-derived CDR1 and CDR2 are SGHRS and YFSETQ. This CDR3 region has 14 residues. V was pared by 5 bases and J by 8 bases, with 7 bases of the junction left unmatched. This CDR3 is CASRPGTGGAGYTF. CDR3 bases: TGCGCCAGCAGGCCCGGGACAGGGGGCGCAGGCTACACCTTC.

The genes are TRBV10-2 and TRBJ2-1; D not certain. The V end lost 3 bases, the J end lost 7 bases, and 4 bases lay between the germline ends. This CDR3 is 11 amino acids long. Germline V lookup: CDR1 WSHSY, CDR2 SAAADI. Here the CDR3 reads CASSDHNEQFF. For the CDR3, the DNA is TGCGCCAGCAGTGACCATAATGAGCAGTTCTTC.

The rearrangement links TRBV10-3 to TRBJ2-2, with 8 bases fitting TRBD2. V was clipped by 7 bases and J by 5 bases; unmatched bases: 6. The CDR3 extends over 14 amino acids. Germline CDR1 reads ENHRY; CDR2 reads SYGVKD. The CDR3 nucleotides read TGTGCCATCACTACTAGCGGACCAACCGGGGAGCTGTTTTTT. Translated, it gives CAITTSGPTGELFF.

Comment on this clone: The germline gene is not matched at one end of the junction; a read error may be the cause. This chain links TRBV15 with TRBJ2-1; D call uncertain. This CDR3 is built from 14 residues. The germline gives CDR1 LNHNV, CDR2 YYDKDF (reference sequence). CDR3 protein: CASRRRSSYNEQFF. DNA for the CDR3: TGTGCCTCCAGACGGCGTAGCTCCTACAATGAGCAGTTCTTC.

About this clone: The sample carries other DNA sequences with the same CDR3. This chain links TRBV2 with TRBJ2-3; D uncertain. Trimming pared 4 bases from V and 0 bases from J, leaving 2 bases between. There are 12 residues in the CDR3. Germline CDR1 reads SNHLY; CDR2 reads FYNNEI. The CDR3: CASSASTDTQYF. CDR3 sequence (DNA): TGTGCCAGCAGTGCTAGCACAGATACGCAGTATTTT.

The chain is built from TRBV21-1 and TRBJ1-5; TRBD1 is the table's D call, not checked against the DNA. TRBV21-1 corresponds to a pseudogene. The CDR3 runs 15 residues. The DNA for the CDR3 is TGTGCCATGCGCCGACAGCCCTATAGCAATCAGCCCCAGCATTTT. This encodes CAMRRQPYSNQPQHF.

J is TRBJ2-3 and V is TRBV10-3, with 8 bases that match TRBD2. Trimming cost V 2 bases and J 6 bases; bases outside gene matches: 10. Per the germline V gene, CDR1 is ENHRY and CDR2 is SYGVKD. The CDR3 is 16 residues long. This CDR3 is CAISEGSGGPSDTQYF. The CDR3, as DNA: TGTGCCATCAGTGAGGGTTCGGGAGGGCCTTCCGATACGCAGTATTTT.

The chain combines TRBV2 with TRBJ1-2; D unclear. CDR1 is SNHLY, CDR2 FYNNEI, per germline. The CDR3 is 13 residues long. Trimming removed 10 bases from V and 5 bases from J, with 17 bases in between. CDR3 DNA: TGTGCCATCCATCGGAGGGCGGGGTATGGCTACACCTTC. It specifies CAIHRRAGYGYTF. Complete variable domain (other parts from reference TRBV2 and TRBJ1-2): EPEVTQTPSHQVTQMGQEVILRCVPISNHLYFYWYRQILGQKVEFLVSFYNNEISEKSEIFDDQFSVERPDGSNFTLKIRSTKLEDSAMYFCAIHRRAGYGYTFGSGTRLTVV.

V and J are TRBV10-2 and TRBJ1-2; D might be TRBD1 (6 bases). Germline CDR1 reads WSHSY; CDR2 reads SAAADI. This CDR3 contains 15 residues. The V and J ends lost 3 bases and 6 bases respectively, with 17 bases between them. The CDR3 region is CASSESTTGSDGYTF. The CDR3 region has the DNA TGCGCCAGCAGTGAATCCACCACAGGGTCCGATGGCTACACCTTC.

The V call is TRBV29-1, the J call TRBJ1-4; D not resolved. The germline V and J ends were trimmed by 2 bases and 3 bases, with 4 bases remaining between them. This CDR3 is built from 12 residues. Germline values: CDR1 SQVTM, CDR2 ANQGSEA. CDR3 protein: CSVEKPNEKLFF. The CDR3 DNA reads TGCAGCGTTGAAAAGCCTAATGAAAAACTGTTTTTT.

This chain connects TRBV28 to TRBJ2-7, with D perhaps TRBD1 or TRBD2 (5 bases each). The CDR3 is 17 amino acids. V shed 3 bases and J shed 3 bases, with 21 bases lying between them. Germline V gene data show CDR1 as MDHEN and CDR2 as SYDVKM. As DNA, the CDR3 is TGTGCCAGCAGTTTCAAGCTGCAGGGACGGTTCAACTACGAGCAGTACTTC. Translating gives CASSFKLQGRFNYEQYF.

V is TRBV21-1 and J is TRBJ1-2; the table's D call, TRBD1, was not checked against the DNA. TRBV21-1 is a listed pseudogene. The CDR3 consists of 13 residues. The CDR3 protein is CASSKGQGGGYTF. As DNA, the CDR3 is TGTGCCAGCAGCAAAGGACAGGGCGGAGGCTACACCTTC.

The CDR3 DNA sequence: TGCGCCAGCAGCCAAGATTATTGGCATGAGCAGTTCTTC. This sequence encodes CASSQDYWHEQFF. This chain uses TRBV4-1 with TRBJ2-1; no clear D. V was clipped by 0 bases and J by 8 bases, with 8 bases between them. The germline V gene encodes CDR1 MGHRA and CDR2 YSYEKL. The CDR3 contains 13 residues.